This T cell receptor (beta chain) was found in a study of cytomegalovirus exposure and HLA in healthy donors. Study observations and caveats: Some TCR beta chains (around 180 of them) were listed as cytomegalovirus-associated. In a later analysis, TCR beta V- and J-gene trimming was associated with a missense DCLRE1C variant.

CDR3 length equals 13 residues. V was trimmed by 3 bases and J by 3 bases, leaving 8 bases between them. Germline CDR1 reads MNHNS; CDR2 reads SASEGT. A note on this clone: Its antigen is undetermined.

Primers included in the PCR were 60 Vbeta and 13 Jbeta primers. Assay used: immunoSEQ multiplex PCR; TCRdb lists only in-frame clones, some missing. This table has about 100,000 clones, around 80% appearing once. This receptor was identified in a woman in her forties in good health and CMV-seronegative. The gene calls are TRBV6-1 and TRBJ1-1; D not certain. The sequencing input was PBMCs. Here the CDR3 DNA reads TGTGCCAGCAGTGAGGCATCCTACACTGAAGCTTTCTTT. Translation: CASSEASYTEAFF.